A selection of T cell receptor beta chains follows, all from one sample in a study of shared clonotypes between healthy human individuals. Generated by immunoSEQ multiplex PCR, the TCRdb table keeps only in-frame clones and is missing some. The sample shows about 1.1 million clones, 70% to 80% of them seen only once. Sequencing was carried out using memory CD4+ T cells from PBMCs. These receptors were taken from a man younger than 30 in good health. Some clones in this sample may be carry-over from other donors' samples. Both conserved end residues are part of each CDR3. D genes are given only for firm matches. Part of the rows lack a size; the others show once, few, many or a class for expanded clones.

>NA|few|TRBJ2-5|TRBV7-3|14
CASSKGGQGETQYF
TGTGCCAGCAGCAAGGGTGGGCAGGGGGAGACCCAGTACTTC
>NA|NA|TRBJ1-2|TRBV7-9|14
CASSLEQASYGYTF
TGTGCCAGCAGCTTAGAGCAAGCTTCCTATGGCTACACCTTC
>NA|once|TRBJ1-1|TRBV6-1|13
CASSETWNGEAFF
TGTGCCAGCAGTGAGACTTGGAACGGTGAAGCTTTCTTT
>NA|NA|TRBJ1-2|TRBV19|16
CASRSTEAAANYGYTF
TGTGCCAGTAGATCGACCGAGGCTGCAGCTAACTATGGCTACACCTTC
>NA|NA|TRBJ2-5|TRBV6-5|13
CASRIQGMETQYF
TGTGCCAGCAGAATACAGGGAATGGAGACCCAGTACTTC
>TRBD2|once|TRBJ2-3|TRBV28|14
CASRVAGFKDTQYF
TGTGCCAGCAGGGTAGCGGGGTTCAAGGATACGCAGTATTTT
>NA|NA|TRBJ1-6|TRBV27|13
CASNRLGNSPLHF
TGTGCCAGCAATCGGTTGGGTAATTCACCCCTCCACTTT
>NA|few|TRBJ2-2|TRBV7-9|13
CASSLVGAGELFF
TGTGCCAGCAGCTTAGTTGGGGCCGGGGAGCTGTTTTTT
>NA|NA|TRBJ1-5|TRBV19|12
CASDNRLGPQHF
TGTGCCAGTGACAACAGGCTGGGGCCCCAGCATTTT
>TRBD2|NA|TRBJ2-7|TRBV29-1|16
CSATGTSGRTSYEQYF
TGCAGCGCCACCGGGACTAGCGGGAGAACGTCCTACGAGCAGTACTTC
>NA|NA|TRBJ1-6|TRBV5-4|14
CASSVQGTDSPLHF
TGTGCCAGCAGCGTACAGGGTACGGATTCACCCCTCCACTTT
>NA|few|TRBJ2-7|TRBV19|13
CASSLPLEAEQYF
TGTGCCAGTAGTCTCCCCTTAGAAGCCGAGCAGTACTTC
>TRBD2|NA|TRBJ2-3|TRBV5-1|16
CASSLLAGVGTDTQYF
TGCGCCAGCAGCTTGTTAGCGGGAGTCGGCACAGATACGCAGTATTTT
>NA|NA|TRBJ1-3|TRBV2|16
CASSEGGAYSGNTIYF
TGTGCCAGCAGTGAAGGCGGGGCCTACTCTGGAAACACCATATATTTT
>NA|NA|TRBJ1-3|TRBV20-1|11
CSARTGNTIYF
TGCAGTGCTAGAACCGGAAACACCATATATTTT
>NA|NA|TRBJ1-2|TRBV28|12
CASSRLGDGYTF
TGTGCCAGCAGTCGCCTAGGGGATGGCTACACCTTC
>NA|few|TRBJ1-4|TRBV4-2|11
CASSQDGRLIF
TGTGCCAGCAGCCAAGACGGCCGGTTGATTTTT
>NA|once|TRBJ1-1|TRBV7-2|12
CASSLYGTEAFF
TGTGCCAGCAGCCTGTATGGCACTGAAGCTTTCTTT
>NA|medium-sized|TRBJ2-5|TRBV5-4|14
CASSSLGNEETQYF
TGTGCCAGCAGCTCCCTAGGAAATGAGGAGACCCAGTACTTC
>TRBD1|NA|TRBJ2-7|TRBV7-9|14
CASSYSPGTVEQYF
TGTGCCAGCAGCTATTCCCCGGGGACAGTCGAGCAGTACTTC
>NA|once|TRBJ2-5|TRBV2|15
CASSATVHLGETQYF
TGTGCCAGCAGCGCGACAGTTCACCTGGGGGAGACCCAGTACTTC
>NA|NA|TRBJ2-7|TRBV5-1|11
CASSENYEQYF
TGCGCCAGCAGCGAAAACTACGAGCAGTACTTC
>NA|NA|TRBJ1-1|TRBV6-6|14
CASSSERYDTEAFF
TGTGCCAGCAGTTCCGAGAGATACGACACTGAAGCTTTCTTT
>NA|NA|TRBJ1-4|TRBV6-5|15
CASSDSLRLWEKLFF
TGTGCCAGCAGTGACTCCTTAAGACTCTGGGAAAAACTGTTTTTT
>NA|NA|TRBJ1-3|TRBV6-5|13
CASRGYSGNTIYF
TGTGCCAGCAGGGGCTACTCTGGAAACACCATATATTTT
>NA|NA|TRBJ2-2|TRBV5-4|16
CASSLGGATDTGELFF
TGTGCCAGCAGCCTTGGTGGAGCTACGGACACCGGGGAGCTGTTTTTT
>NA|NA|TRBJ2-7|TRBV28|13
CASSRGGGYEQYF
TGTGCCAGCAGTAGAGGAGGGGGCTACGAGCAGTACTTC
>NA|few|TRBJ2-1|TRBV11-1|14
CASSLAGEGKEQFF
TGTGCCAGCAGCTTAGCAGGGGAAGGCAAGGAGCAGTTCTTC
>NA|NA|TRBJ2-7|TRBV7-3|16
CASSFRGVDVSYEQYF
TGTGCCAGCAGCTTCCGAGGGGTCGACGTCTCCTACGAGCAGTACTTC
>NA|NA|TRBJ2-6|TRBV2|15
CASSAGTSGANVLTF
TGTGCCAGCAGTGCAGGGACTTCTGGGGCCAACGTCCTGACTTTC
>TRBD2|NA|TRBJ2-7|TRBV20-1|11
CSSGESYEQYF
TGCAGTAGCGGGGAATCCTACGAGCAGTACTTC
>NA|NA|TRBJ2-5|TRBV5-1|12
CASSPGEETQYF
TGCGCCAGCAGCCCGGGAGAAGAGACCCAGTACTTC
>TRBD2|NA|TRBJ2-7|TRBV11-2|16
CASSTHRGRVPYEQYF
TGTGCCAGCAGCACCCACCGCGGGAGGGTCCCCTACGAGCAGTACTTC
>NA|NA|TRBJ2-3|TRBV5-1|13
CASSLGPSDTQYF
TGCGCCAGCAGCTTGGGGCCGTCAGATACGCAGTATTTT
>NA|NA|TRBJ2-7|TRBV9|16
CASSVGVGVTSYEQYF
TGTGCCAGCAGCGTAGGGGTGGGGGTCACTTCATACGAGCAGTACTTC
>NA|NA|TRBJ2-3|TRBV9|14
CASSDRSATDTQYF
TGTGCCAGCAGCGACCGTTCGGCCACAGATACGCAGTATTTT
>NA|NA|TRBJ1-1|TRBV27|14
CASSFPLINSEAFF
TGTGCCAGCAGCTTCCCCCTCATCAATTCTGAAGCTTTCTTT
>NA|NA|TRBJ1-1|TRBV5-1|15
CASSLGTVMNTEAFF
TGCGCCAGCAGCTTGGGTACAGTGATGAACACTGAAGCTTTCTTT
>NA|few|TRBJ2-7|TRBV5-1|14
CASSLGPGAYEQYF
TGCGCCAGCAGCTTGGGTCCGGGGGCCTACGAGCAGTACTTC
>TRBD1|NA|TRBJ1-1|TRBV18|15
CASSPWTGGWTEAFF
TGTGCCAGCTCTCCGTGGACAGGGGGATGGACTGAAGCTTTCTTT
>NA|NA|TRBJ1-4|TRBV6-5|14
CASSHRATNEKLFF
TGTGCCAGCAGTCACAGGGCAACTAATGAAAAACTGTTTTTT
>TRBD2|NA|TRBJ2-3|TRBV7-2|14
CASSLGLAADTQYF
TGTGCCAGCAGCTTAGGACTAGCAGCAGATACGCAGTATTTT
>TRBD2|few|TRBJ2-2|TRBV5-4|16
CASSSMTSGSTGELFF
TGTGCCAGCAGCTCGATGACTAGCGGGTCAACCGGGGAGCTGTTTTTT
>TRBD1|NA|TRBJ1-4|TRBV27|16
CASSFLSTGGYEKLFF
TGTGCCAGCAGTTTCTTATCCACAGGGGGGTATGAAAAACTGTTTTTT
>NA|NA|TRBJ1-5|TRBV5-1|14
CASSLRGGDQPQHF
TGCGCCAGCAGCTTGCGGGGAGGGGATCAGCCCCAGCATTTT